Detailed here is one T cell receptor (beta chain). This clonotype was seen ten or more times. The specificity of this receptor is unknown. The input lacks base qualities; no much larger clone sits a single base away. Reading the germline V gene (reference sequence) gives CDR1 DFQATT and CDR2 SNEGSKA. Trimming accounts for 7 bases at V and 5 bases at J, while the number of junction bases matched to no gene is 10. Counted from cysteine to phenylalanine, this CDR3 has 13 amino acids. Only the CDR3 part of the read is kept: 39 bases, read in frame from the first base. The sample belongs to a study of T cells in Graves' hyperthyroidism and ophthalmopathy (dated by TCRdb to the late 2010s). The study in broad terms: Peripheral blood was sampled at the time of initial diagnosis, prior to any treatment. A discovery cohort of around 100 patients, roughly 45 with Graves' ophthalmopathy and approximately 60 with stable Graves' hyperthyroidism, was used to find distinguishing TCR V-J signatures. Prospective prediction of ophthalmopathy was tested in an independent validation cohort consisting of fewer than 20 hyperthyroidism patients and around 16 patients who later progressed to ophthalmopathy. For training and testing, the 80 to 100 patients in the discovery cohort were randomly divided in a 7:3 ratio. In addition, the study compared T-cell repertoires in thyroid tissue and in blood from five to seven Graves' hyperthyroidism patients. After blood sampling, hyperthyroidism patients were treated with methimazole at a starting dose of 30 mg daily, and ophthalmopathy patients were treated with high-dose intravenous methylprednisolone. The paper describes TCR Vbeta CDR3 sequencing of fewer than 150 peripheral blood samples, made up of about 41 ophthalmopathy patients, around 78 hyperthyroidism patients and around 17 progressor patients. The research as a whole found: In validation, the model predicted progression to ophthalmopathy with approximately 71% sensitivity and 72% to 75% specificity, a median of 6.5 months before onset. Blood samples also contained most of the expanded thyroid clonotypes (frequency above 0.001), which suggests that blood repertoires may reflect thyroid immune responses. A 13 V-J signature model separated ophthalmopathy from stable hyperthyroidism, with 87.88% sensitivity and roughly 81% specificity in cross-validation and 80%/75% in testing. No statistical method was used to fix the sample size in advance, and group allocation was not hidden from the investigators.

Ophthalmopathy patients had moderately to severely active disease, Clinical Activity Score of at least 3, NOSPECS grade of at least 4, and duration under 3 months. Exclusion was applied to patients with uncontrolled infections, other autoimmune diseases, pregnancy or lactation. Diagnoses were established on the basis of clinical symptoms, serum thyroxine and TRAb, thyroid ultrasound, and orbital computed tomography. Ficoll-Paque density gradient centrifugation was used to isolate PBMCs from 9.5 to 10 ml of fresh peripheral blood. Total RNA was extracted using Trizol reagent, and RNA quality was assessed on an Agilent 2100 Bioanalyzer. TCR beta CDR3 regions were amplified from RNA transcripts. The first round of RT-PCR for the TCR CDR3 was performed with the HTBI primer set and the Qiagen OneStep RT-PCR kit. Libraries were constructed in a second round of multiplex PCR, after which size selection and purification were carried out. The libraries were sequenced on an Illumina HiSeq2000 using paired-end 100 bp reads. The authors processed their data as follows. SOAPnuke was used to process the raw data, with reads discarded if the reads contained adapters or uncalled bases, had a mean Phred below 15, or lacked an exact constant-primer or identifier match. COPE v1.2.5 was used to merge high-quality paired reads, and clonotypes were defined as unique nucleotide sequences. Clonotypes were aligned to IMGT TRBV, TRBD and TRBJ reference segments using MiTCR v1.1. The analysis included only V-J combinations with a frequency above 0.0001, which together covered 99.2% of the repertoires. The TCS score was defined as the ratio of F50 (clonal expansion) to E x V (chaos), calculated using BLOSUM62-based TCRdist between CDR3 peptides within each V-J. Welch's t-statistics and random forest reduced fewer than 600 V-J features to 13, which were used in a naive Bayes classifier (R e1071). Starting from the raw public reads, TCRdb applied fastp trimming at Q25, assembled clones with MiXCR and retained in-frame beta chains. Under each unique CDR3 protein, matching rows form one entry showing the most common genes and DNA. The V and J calls were determined by TCRdb, not by the authors. A total of 410,000 or so distinct CDR3 sequences appear in this sample, roughly 14% of them only once. The ten largest clones take up over 10% of the sample.

Sequenced: blood. The rearrangement joined TRBV20-1 to TRBJ1-1; 7 middle bases align to TRBD1. The receptor was derived from a man aged 18 to 29 with Graves' ophthalmopathy. The DNA sequence is TGCAGTGTCCTGACAGGGCTAGGGACTGAAGCTTTCTTT. Translated, it gives CSVLTGLGTEAFF.